The 10 T cell receptor beta chains below come from one sample, sequenced in a study of cytomegalovirus exposure and HLA in healthy donors. The PCR employed 60 Vbeta primers together with 13 Jbeta primers. Produced via immunoSEQ multiplex PCR; TCRdb's table is partial and in-frame only. The sample lists 150,000 to 200,000 clones, 85% occurring once. Sequenced material: PBMCs. These receptors were collected from a woman in her 50s in good health and CMV-seronegative.

The chain uses TRBV18 and TRBJ1-3, with 8 bases lining up with TRBD1. There are 17 residues in the CDR3. CDR1 and CDR2 (germline): KGHSH, LQKENI. The V gene end was trimmed by 1 base and the J gene end by 0 bases; junction bases not matched to a gene: 5. The CDR3: CASSPQAGGPSGNTIYF. CDR3 DNA sequence: TGTGCCAGCTCACCACAGGCAGGGGGCCCCTCTGGAAACACCATATATTTT.

The rearrangement uses TRBV5-1 and TRBJ2-1; 8 bases align to TRBD1. CDR1 SGHRS and CDR2 YFSETQ come from the germline V gene. With 2 bases clipped from V and 2 bases from J, the junction kept 3 bases outside the gene matches. CDR3 length: 15 residues. CDR3 amino acids: CASSFEQGAYNEQFF. In nucleotides, the CDR3 is TGCGCCAGCAGCTTTGAACAGGGGGCCTACAATGAGCAGTTCTTC.

This chain connects TRBV2 to TRBJ2-1, with 7 bases aligning to TRBD2. Germline V CDR1 and CDR2: SNHLY, FYNNEI. The J segment lost 8 bases and the V segment lost 6 bases, leaving 16 bases of the junction unmatched. The CDR3 is 16 residues long. CDR3 sequence: CASSRRVTSAGHEQFF. The CDR3 coding sequence is TGTGCCAGCAGCCGGCGGGTAACTAGCGCTGGCCATGAGCAGTTCTTC.

The genes are TRBV7-8 and TRBJ2-7; TRBD2 matches at 9 bases. Trimming took 3 bases from V and 5 from J; bases not matched to a gene: 5. The CDR3 is 14 residues long. CDR1 SGHVS and CDR2 FQNEAQ come from the germline V gene. DNA for the CDR3: TGTGCCAGCAGCTTTGGCGGGAGGGGAAACGAGCAGTACTTC. It yields the protein CASSFGGRGNEQYF. The variable domain in full, completed from reference TRBV7-8 and TRBJ2-7, reads GAGVSQSPRYKVAKRGQDVALRCDPISGHVSLFWYQQALGQGPEFLTYFQNEAQLDKSGLPSDRFFAERPEGSVSTLKIQRTQQEDSAVYLCASSFGGRGNEQYFGPGTRLTVT.

The chain links TRBV5-6 to TRBJ2-1, with 8 bases lining up with TRBD1. V lost 2 bases, J lost 2 bases, and 6 bases stayed unmatched. The CDR3 covers 16 residues. Germline V gene sequence: CDR1 SGHDT, CDR2 YYEEEE. The CDR3 nucleotides read TGTGCCAGCAGCTTACCGGGACAGGTTACCTACAATGAGCAGTTCTTC. Translation: CASSLPGQVTYNEQFF. The full variable domain, rest sourced from reference TRBV5-6 and TRBJ2-1, is DAGVTQSPTHLIKTRGQQVTLRCSPKSGHDTVSWYQQALGQGPQFIFQYYEEEERQRGNFPDRFSGHQFPNYSSELNVNALLLGDSALYLCASSLPGQVTYNEQFFGPGTRLTVL.

V usage is TRBV15 and J usage is TRBJ2-2; D not certain. CDR1 and CDR2 from the germline V gene are LNHNV and YYDKDF (reference sequence). The CDR3 has 14 residues. Trimming took 0 bases from V and 9 from J, leaving 11 bases between them. CDR3 sequence (DNA): TGTGCCACCAGCAGAGATTGGAGCGCGCGGGAGCTGTTTTTT. Amino acids: CATSRDWSARELFF. The variable domain in full, with the rest retrieved from reference TRBV15 and TRBJ2-2, is DAMVIQNPRYQVTQFGKPVTLSCSQTLNHNVMYWYQQKSSQAPKLLFHYYDKDFNNEADTPDNFQSRRPNTSFCFLDIRSPGLGDTAMYLCATSRDWSARELFFGEGSRLTVL.

The genes are TRBV7-9 and TRBJ1-1, with 8 bases that match TRBD1. Germline V CDR1 and CDR2: SEHNR, FQNEAQ (reference sequence). Trimming at V came to 6 bases and at J to 3 bases, leaving 6 bases not matched to a gene. The length of the CDR3 is 14 residues. Here the CDR3 reads CASSPQGGDTEAFF. The CDR3 DNA reads as TGTGCCAGCAGTCCACAGGGGGGCGACACTGAAGCTTTCTTT. Filled out from reference TRBV7-9 and TRBJ1-1, the complete variable domain reads DTGVSQNPRHKITKRGQNVTFRCDPISEHNRLYWYRQTLGQGPEFLTYFQNEAQLEKSRLLSDRFSAERPKGSFSTLEIQRTEQGDSAMYLCASSPQGGDTEAFFGQGTRLTVV.

The chain carries TRBV5-1 and TRBJ2-7; 8 bases align to TRBD2. The CDR3 sequence is 14 residues long. V shed 3 bases, J shed 0 bases, and the junction held 2 bases outside the gene matches. Germline CDR1 reads SGHRS; CDR2 reads YFSETQ. For the CDR3, the DNA is TGCGCCAGCAGCTCGACTAGCGTCTCCTACGAGCAGTACTTC. Translation gives CASSSTSVSYEQYF.

The chain links TRBV5-1 to TRBJ1-4; the D is unclear. The V and J ends lost 2 bases and 3 bases respectively, with 11 bases between them. This CDR3 contains 15 residues. Germline CDR1 reads SGHRS; CDR2 reads YFSETQ. The DNA for the CDR3 is TGCGCCAGCAGCTTCGGGGATCGGGCTAATGAAAAACTGTTTTTT. Amino acids: CASSFGDRANEKLFF.

This clone has a handful of counts. The gene calls are TRBV4-3 and TRBJ2-3; 9 bases fit TRBD1. CDR3 length equals 16 residues. The V gene end was trimmed by 3 bases and the J gene end by 4 bases; junction bases not matched to a gene: 8. In germline, CDR1 is LGHNA, CDR2 YSLEER. The CDR3 is CASSQDPGQGSDTQYF. CDR3 nucleotides: TGCGCCAGCAGCCAGGATCCGGGACAGGGTTCAGATACGCAGTATTTT.